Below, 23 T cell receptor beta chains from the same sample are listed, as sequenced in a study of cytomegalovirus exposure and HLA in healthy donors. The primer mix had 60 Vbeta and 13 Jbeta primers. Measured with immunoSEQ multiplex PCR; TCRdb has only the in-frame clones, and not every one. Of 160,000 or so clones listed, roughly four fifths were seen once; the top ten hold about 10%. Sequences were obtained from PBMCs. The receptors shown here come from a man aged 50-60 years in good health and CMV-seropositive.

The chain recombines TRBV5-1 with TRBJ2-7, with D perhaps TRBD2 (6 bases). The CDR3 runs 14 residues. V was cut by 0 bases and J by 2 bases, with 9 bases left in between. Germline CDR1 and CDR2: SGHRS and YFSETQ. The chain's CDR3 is CASSLDGEAYEQYF. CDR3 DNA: TGCGCCAGCAGCTTGGATGGGGAGGCCTACGAGCAGTACTTC.

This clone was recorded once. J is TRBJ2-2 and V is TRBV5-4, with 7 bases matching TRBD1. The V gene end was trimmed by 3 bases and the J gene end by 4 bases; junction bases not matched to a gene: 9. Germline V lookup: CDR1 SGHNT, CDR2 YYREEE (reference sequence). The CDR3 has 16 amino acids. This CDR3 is CASSSGTVLSTGELFF. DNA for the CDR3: TGTGCCAGCAGCTCTGGGACAGTTCTCAGCACCGGGGAGCTGTTTTTT. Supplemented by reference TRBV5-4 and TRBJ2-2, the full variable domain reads ETGVTQSPTHLIKTRGQQVTLRCSSQSGHNTVSWYQQALGQGPQFIFQYYREEENGRGNFPPRFSGLQFPNYSSELNVNALELDDSALYLCASSSGTVLSTGELFFGEGSRLTVL.

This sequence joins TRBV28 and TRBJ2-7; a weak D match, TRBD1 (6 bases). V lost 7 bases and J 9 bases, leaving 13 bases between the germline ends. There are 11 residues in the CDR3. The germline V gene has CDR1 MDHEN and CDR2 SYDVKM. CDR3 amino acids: CASTTGQWQYF. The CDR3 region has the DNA TGTGCCAGCACAACAGGGCAGTGGCAGTACTTC.

The CDR3 protein is CASSPRTGEGEQYF. The CDR3 DNA follows: TGCGCCAGCAGCCCGAGGACAGGGGAGGGCGAGCAGTACTTC. The chain joins TRBV5-1 to TRBJ2-7, with 9 bases fitting TRBD1. The length of the CDR3 is 14 residues. After removal of 4 bases from V and 6 bases from J, the junction contained 8 bases not matched to a gene. The germline CDR1 and CDR2 sequences are SGHRS and YFSETQ.

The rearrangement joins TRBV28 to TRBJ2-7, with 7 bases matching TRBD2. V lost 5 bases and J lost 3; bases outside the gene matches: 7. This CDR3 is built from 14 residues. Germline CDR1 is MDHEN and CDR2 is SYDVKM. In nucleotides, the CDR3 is TGTGCCAGCAGTCCAGGACTAGGGGACTACGAGCAGTACTTC. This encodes CASSPGLGDYEQYF.

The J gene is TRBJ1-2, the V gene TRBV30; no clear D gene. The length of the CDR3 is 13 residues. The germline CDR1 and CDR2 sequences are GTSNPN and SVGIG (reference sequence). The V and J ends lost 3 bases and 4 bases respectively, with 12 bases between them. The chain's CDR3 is CAWREGGSYGYTF. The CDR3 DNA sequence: TGTGCCTGGAGAGAGGGCGGGAGCTATGGCTACACCTTC.

The CDR3 coding sequence is TGTGCCAGCAGCCAGCAGGGTACTAACTATGGCTACACCTTC. Residues: CASSQQGTNYGYTF. The V gene is TRBV5-4, the J gene TRBJ1-2; TRBD1 might be the D (5 bases). The germline V gene encodes CDR1 SGHNT and CDR2 YYREEE (reference sequence). The CDR3 runs to 14 residues. Trimming shortened V by 4 bases and J by 0 bases, and 10 bases separated the two germline ends. Supplemented by reference TRBV5-4 and TRBJ1-2, the full variable domain reads ETGVTQSPTHLIKTRGQQVTLRCSSQSGHNTVSWYQQALGQGPQFIFQYYREEENGRGNFPPRFSGLQFPNYSSELNVNALELDDSALYLCASSQQGTNYGYTFGSGTRLTVV.

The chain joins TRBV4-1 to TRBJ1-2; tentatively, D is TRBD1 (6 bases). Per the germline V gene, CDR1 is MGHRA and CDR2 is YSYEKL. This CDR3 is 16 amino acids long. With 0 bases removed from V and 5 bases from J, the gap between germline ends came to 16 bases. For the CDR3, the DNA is TGCGCCAGCAGCCAAGATCGAGCGGGGGCAGGGTATGGCTACACCTTC. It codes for CASSQDRAGAGYGYTF.

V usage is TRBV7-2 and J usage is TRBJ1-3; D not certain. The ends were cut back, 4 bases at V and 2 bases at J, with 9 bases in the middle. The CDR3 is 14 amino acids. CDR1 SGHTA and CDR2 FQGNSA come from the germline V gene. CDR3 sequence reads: CASSWRTAGNTIYF. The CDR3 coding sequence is TGTGCCAGCAGCTGGAGGACTGCTGGAAACACCATATATTTT.

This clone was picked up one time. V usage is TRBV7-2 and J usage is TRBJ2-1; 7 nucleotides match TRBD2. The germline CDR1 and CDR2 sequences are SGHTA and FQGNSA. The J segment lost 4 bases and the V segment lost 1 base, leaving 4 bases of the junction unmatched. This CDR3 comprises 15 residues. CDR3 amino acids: CASSLEVGGYNEQFF. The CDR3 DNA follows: TGTGCCAGCAGCTTAGAGGTCGGGGGGTACAATGAGCAGTTCTTC.

The CDR3 DNA reads as TGTGCCAGCAGGCCTAGCGGATACGAGCAGTACTTC. It yields the protein CASRPSGYEQYF. The chain joins TRBV2 to TRBJ2-5; 7 bases are a match to TRBD2. The J call may be mistaken, given a closer DNA end match to TRBJ2-7. This CDR3 spans 12 amino acids. Germline loops: CDR1 SNHLY, CDR2 FYNNEI.

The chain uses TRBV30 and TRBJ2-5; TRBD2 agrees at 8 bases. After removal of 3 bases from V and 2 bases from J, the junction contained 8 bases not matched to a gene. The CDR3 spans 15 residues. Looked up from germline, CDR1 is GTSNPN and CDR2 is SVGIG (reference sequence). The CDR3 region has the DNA TGTGCCTGGAGCCCGGGAGGGACGGGTCAAGAGACCCAGTACTTC. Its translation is CAWSPGGTGQETQYF.

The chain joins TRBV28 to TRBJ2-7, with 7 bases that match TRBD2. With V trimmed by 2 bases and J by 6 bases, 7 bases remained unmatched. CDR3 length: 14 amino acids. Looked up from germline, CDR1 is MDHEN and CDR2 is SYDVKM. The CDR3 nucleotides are TGTGCCAGCAGTTTACTAGCGGAGGTTGGCGAGCAGTACTTC. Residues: CASSLLAEVGEQYF.

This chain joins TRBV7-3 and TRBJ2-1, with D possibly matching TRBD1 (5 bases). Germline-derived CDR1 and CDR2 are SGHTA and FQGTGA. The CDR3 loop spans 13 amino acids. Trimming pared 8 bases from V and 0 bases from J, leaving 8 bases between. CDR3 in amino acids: CASGASSYNEQFF. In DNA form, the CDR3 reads TGTGCCAGCGGGGCGAGCTCCTACAATGAGCAGTTCTTC.

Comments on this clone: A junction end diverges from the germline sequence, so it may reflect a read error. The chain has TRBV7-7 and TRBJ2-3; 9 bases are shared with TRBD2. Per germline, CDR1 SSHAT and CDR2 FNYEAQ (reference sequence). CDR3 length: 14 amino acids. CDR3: CASSSGLATDTQYF. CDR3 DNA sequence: TGTGCTAGCAGCTCGGGACTAGCCACAGATACGCAGTATTTT.

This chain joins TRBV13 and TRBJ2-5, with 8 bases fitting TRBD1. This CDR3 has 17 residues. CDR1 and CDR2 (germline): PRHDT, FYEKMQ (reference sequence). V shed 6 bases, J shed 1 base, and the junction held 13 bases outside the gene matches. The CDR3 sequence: CASSFYYGQGAQETQYF. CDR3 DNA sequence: TGTGCCAGCAGTTTTTATTATGGGCAGGGGGCCCAAGAGACCCAGTACTTC.

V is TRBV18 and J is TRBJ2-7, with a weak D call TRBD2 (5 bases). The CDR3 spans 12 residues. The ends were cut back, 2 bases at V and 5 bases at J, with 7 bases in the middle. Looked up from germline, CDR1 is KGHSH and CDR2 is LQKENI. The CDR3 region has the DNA TGTGCCAGCTCACCAACGAGGGACGAGCAGTACTTC. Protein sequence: CASSPTRDEQYF.

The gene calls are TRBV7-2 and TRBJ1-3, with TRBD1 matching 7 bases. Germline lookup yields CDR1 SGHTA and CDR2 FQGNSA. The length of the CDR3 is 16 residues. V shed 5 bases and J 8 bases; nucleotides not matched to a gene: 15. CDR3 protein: CASSLHQTGRLDTIYF. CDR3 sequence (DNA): TGTGCCAGCAGCCTCCACCAGACAGGGAGGCTAGACACCATATATTTT.

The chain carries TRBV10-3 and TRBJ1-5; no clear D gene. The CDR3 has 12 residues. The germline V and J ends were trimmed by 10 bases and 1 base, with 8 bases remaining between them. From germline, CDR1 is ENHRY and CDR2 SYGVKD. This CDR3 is CATSESNQPQHF. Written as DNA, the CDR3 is TGTGCCACCTCCGAGAGCAATCAGCCCCAGCATTTT.

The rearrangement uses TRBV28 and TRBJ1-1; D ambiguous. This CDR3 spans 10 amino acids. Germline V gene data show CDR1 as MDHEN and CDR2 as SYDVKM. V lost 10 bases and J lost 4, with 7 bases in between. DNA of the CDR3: TGTGCCATCTCGCGCACTGAAGCTTTCTTT. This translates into CAISRTEAFF.

The CDR3 DNA reads TGCGCCAGCAGCCCGGGGGGGCAGGACACCGGGGAGCTGTTTTTT. Its translation: CASSPGGQDTGELFF. The chain has TRBV4-3 and TRBJ2-2; 8 bases match TRBD2. The V gene end was trimmed by 4 bases and the J gene end by 3 bases; junction bases not matched to a gene: 4. The CDR3 has 15 residues. The germline V gene encodes CDR1 LGHNA and CDR2 YSLEER.

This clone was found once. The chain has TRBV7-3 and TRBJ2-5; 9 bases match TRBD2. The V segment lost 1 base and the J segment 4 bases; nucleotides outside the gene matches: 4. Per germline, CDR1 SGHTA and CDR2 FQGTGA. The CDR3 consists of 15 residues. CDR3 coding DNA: TGTGCCAGCAGCTTAAGACTAGCGGACCGAGAGACCCAGTACTTC. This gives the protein CASSLRLADRETQYF.

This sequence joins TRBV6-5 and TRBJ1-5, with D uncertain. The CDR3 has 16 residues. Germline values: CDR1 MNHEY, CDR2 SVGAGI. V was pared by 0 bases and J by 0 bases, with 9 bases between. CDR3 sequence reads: CASSYSFGSSNQPQHF. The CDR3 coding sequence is TGTGCCAGCAGTTACTCGTTCGGTAGTAGCAATCAGCCCCAGCATTTT.